Here is one T cell receptor beta chain with its context. Antigen: not known. This sample stems from a study of shared clonotypes between healthy human individuals. Study-wide results and caveats: Non-shared clonotypes displayed generation probabilities falling below those of clonotypes present in all four donors. When naive CD4 clonotypes were compared across a few donors, 5% to 5.5% were shared. Large sequencing depth failed to make sorted-subset sequencing complete, rarefaction showed.

The germline CDR1 and CDR2 sequences are LNHDA and SQIVND (reference sequence). V was shortened by 6 bases and J by 2 bases, with 14 bases between the two germline ends. This CDR3 has 14 residues. The repertoire was sequenced with immunoSEQ multiplex PCR; TCRdb's copy has only in-frame clones and lacks some. Among about 2.3 million clones listed, 85% to 95% were seen once. The source material was naive CD4+ T cells from PBMCs. Subset of the sample: CD45RA+ positively selected. This chain joins TRBV19 and TRBJ2-7, with a tentative D call TRBD1 (5 bases). This receptor was obtained from a man aged 18 to 29 in good health. Some clones in this sample may be carry-over from other donors' samples. The CDR3 nucleotides are TGTGCCAGTAGACTCGACAGTTGGGCCTACGAGCAGTACTTC. Protein product: CASRLDSWAYEQYF.